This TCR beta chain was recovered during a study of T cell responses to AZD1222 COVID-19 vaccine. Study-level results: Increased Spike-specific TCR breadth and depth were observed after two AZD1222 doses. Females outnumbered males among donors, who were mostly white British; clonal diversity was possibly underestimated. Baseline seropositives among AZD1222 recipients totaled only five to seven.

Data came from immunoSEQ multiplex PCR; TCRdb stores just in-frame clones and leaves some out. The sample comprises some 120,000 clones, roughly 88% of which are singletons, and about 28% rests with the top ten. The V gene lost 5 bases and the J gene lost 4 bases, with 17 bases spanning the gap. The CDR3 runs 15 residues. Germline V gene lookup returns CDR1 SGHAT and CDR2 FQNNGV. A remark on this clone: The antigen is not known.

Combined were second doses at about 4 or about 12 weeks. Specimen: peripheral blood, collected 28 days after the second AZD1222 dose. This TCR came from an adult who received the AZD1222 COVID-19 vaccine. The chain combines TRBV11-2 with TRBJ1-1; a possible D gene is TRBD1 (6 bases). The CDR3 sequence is CASSPRGAGSTEAFF. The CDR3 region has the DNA TGTGCCAGCAGCCCGCGGGGGGCTGGGAGCACTGAAGCTTTCTTT.